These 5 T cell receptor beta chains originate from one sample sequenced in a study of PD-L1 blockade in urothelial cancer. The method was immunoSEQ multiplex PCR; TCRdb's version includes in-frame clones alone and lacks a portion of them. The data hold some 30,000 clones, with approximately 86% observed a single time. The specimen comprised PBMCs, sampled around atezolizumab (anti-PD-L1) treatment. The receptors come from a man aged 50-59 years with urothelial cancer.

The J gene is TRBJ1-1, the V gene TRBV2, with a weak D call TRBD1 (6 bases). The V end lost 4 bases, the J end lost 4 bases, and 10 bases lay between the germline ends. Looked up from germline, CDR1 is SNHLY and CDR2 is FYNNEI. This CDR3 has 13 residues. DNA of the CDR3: TGTGCCAGCAGTGGGGGGGGCATCACTGAAGCTTTCTTT. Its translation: CASSGGGITEAFF.

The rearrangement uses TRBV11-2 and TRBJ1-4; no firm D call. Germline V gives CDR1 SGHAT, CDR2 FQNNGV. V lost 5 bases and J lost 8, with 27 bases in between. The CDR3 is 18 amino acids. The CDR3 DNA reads TGTGCCAGCAGCCCGAACAGTTTGAGGGAGGGCCGCACAGAAAAACTGTTTTTT. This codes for CASSPNSLREGRTEKLFF.

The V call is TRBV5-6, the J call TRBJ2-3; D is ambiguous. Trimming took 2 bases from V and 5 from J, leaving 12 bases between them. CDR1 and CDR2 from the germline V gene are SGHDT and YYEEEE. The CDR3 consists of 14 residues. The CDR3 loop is CASSLRSVGDTQYF. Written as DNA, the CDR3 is TGTGCCAGCAGCTTACGGAGCGTTGGAGATACGCAGTATTTT.

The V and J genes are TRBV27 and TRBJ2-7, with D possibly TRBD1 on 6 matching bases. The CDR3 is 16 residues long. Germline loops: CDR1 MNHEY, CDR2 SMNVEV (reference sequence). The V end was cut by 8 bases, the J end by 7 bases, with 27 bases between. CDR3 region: CASRAFPQGPLSEQYF. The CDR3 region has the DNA TGTGCCAGCCGCGCGTTTCCTCAGGGGCCTCTGAGTGAGCAGTACTTC.

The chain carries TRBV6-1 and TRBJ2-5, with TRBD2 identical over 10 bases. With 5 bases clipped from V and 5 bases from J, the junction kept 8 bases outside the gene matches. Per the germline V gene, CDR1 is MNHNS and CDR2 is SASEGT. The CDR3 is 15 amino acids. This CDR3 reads CASSSLAGDGETQYF. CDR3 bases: TGTGCCAGCAGTAGCCTAGCGGGAGATGGTGAGACCCAGTACTTC.